This TCR beta chain was found in a study of blood T cells in healthy people across ages. Findings and limits, study-wide: Across samples, TCR beta diversity tracked strongly with naive T cell percentage.

Caucasian individuals from Russia who were healthy and aged about 6 to 90 acted as donors. A second PCR of about 7 to 11 cycles used a sample-barcoded 5' primer and a J-beta primer mix. TCRdb fed the 5' RACE reads into MiXCR, producing one record per CDR3 protein. The sample contains about 1.6 million distinct CDR3 sequences, approximately 32% of which appear only once. This clonotype was recorded many times. Its matching antigen is unknown. The sample consisted of blood. This TCR was recovered from a woman under 40 in good health.

The CDR3 DNA sequence: TGCAGTGCTAGCCACCGTAGCGGGGCCACATACGAGCAGTACTTC. Protein: CSASHRSGATYEQYF. The genes are TRBV20-1 and TRBJ2-7, with 8 bases matching TRBD2. The length of the CDR3 is 15 residues. The trim removed 3 bases at V and 4 bases at J, leaving 11 bases unmatched. Per the germline V gene, CDR1 is DFQATT and CDR2 is SNEGSKA (reference sequence).